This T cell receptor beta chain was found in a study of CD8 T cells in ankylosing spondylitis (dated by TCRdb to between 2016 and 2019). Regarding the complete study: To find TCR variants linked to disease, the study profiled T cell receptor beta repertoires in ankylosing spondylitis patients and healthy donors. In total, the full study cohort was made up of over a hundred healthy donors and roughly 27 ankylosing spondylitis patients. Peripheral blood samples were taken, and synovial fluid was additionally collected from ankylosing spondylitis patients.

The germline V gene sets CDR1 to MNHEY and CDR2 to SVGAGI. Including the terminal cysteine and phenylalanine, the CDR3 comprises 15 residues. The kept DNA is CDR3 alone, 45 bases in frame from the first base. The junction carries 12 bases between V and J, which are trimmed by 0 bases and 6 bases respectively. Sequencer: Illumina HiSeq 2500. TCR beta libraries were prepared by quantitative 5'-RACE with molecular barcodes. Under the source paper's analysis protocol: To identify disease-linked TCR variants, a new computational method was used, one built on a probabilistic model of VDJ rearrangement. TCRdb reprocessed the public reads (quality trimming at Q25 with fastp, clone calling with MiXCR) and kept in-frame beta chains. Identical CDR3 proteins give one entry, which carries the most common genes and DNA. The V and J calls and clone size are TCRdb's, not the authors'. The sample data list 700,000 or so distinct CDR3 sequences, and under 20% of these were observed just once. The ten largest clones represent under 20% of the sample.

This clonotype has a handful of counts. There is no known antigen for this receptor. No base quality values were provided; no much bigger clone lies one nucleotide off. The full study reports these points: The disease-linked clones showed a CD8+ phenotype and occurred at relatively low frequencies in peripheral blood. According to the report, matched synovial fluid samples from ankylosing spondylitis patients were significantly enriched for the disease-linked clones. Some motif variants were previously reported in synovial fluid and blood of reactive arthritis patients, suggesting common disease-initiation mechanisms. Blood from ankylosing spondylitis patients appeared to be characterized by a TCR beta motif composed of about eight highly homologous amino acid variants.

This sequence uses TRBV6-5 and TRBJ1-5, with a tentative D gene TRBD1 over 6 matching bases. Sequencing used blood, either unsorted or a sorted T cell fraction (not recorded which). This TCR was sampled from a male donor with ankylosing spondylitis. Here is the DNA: TGTGCCAGCAGTTACTCATTACCAGGGGTTCAGCCCCAGCATTTT. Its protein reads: CASSYSLPGVQPQHF.